These 16 T cell receptor beta chains were all obtained from the same sample, sequenced in a study of blood T cells in healthy people across ages (dated by TCRdb to about 2015). The library relied on 5' RACE. TCRdb shows the sequencer as Illumina HiSeq 2500. A second PCR of about 6 to 11 cycles was run with a J-beta primer mix and a sample-barcoded 5' primer. TCRdb redid the processing of the public reads, applying fastp at Q25 and MiXCR, and retained in-frame beta chains. Identical CDR3 protein sequences are pooled into one entry, listed with their most common genes and DNA. The sample records 1.6 million or so distinct CDR3 sequences, roughly a third of which are singletons. The ten most abundant clones make up approximately 11% of the sample. Sequenced input: blood. These receptors were taken from a woman in her 30s in good health.

This clonotype has more than one count but fewer than ten. The V and J genes are TRBV9 and TRBJ1-1; a weak D match, TRBD1 (6 bases). V shed 3 bases and J shed 11 bases, with 29 bases lying between them. CDR3 length: 17 amino acids. Germline V lookup: CDR1 SGDLS, CDR2 YYNGEE. CDR3 DNA sequence: TGTGCCAGCAGCGAGGGCCTCGGGACATCACCCAGGGAGGTGGCTTTCTTT. Translating gives CASSEGLGTSPREVAFF.

The rearrangement joins TRBV3-1 to TRBJ1-1; perhaps TRBD1 as D (6 bases). CDR3 length: 12 residues. Trimming left V 5 bases short and J 5 bases short, with 9 bases between. CDR1 and CDR2 from the germline V gene are LGHDT and YNNKEL (reference sequence). The CDR3: CASSGGVTEAFF. In DNA form, the CDR3 reads TGTGCCAGCAGCGGGGGCGTGACTGAAGCTTTCTTT.

This clonotype came up a few times. The chain has TRBV29-1 and TRBJ2-3, with 14 positions matching TRBD2. This CDR3 contains 15 residues. Germline trimming cut 4 bases from V and 4 bases from J; bases unmatched to any gene: 4. Germline CDR1 and CDR2: SQVTM and ANQGSEA. CDR3 sequence (DNA): TGCAGCGTTGGAAGGACTAGCGGGAGGTCAGATACGCAGTATTTT. Protein product: CSVGRTSGRSDTQYF.

This clonotype was found a few times. The chain couples TRBV3-1 to TRBJ1-5, with a tentative D call TRBD1 (5 bases). The germline V gene has CDR1 LGHDT and CDR2 YNNKEL (reference sequence). The V end was cut by 3 bases, the J end by 3 bases, with 9 bases between. The CDR3 consists of 14 residues. The CDR3 protein is CASSQRGVNQPQHF. The DNA for the CDR3 is TGTGCCAGCAGCCAGCGGGGGGTCAATCAGCCCCAGCATTTT.

The rearrangement uses TRBV20-1 and TRBJ1-6; D might be TRBD1 (5 bases). The length of the CDR3 is 15 residues. The ends were cut back, 3 bases at V and 8 bases at J, with 17 bases in the middle. Per the germline V gene, CDR1 is DFQATT and CDR2 is SNEGSKA (reference sequence). CDR3 DNA: TGCAGTGCTAGGGGCTTGGGACTTAGAGATTCACCCCTCCACTTT. Amino acids: CSARGLGLRDSPLHF.

There are a few counts of this clonotype. The gene calls are TRBV20-1 and TRBJ2-6; D gene ambiguous. This CDR3 contains 14 residues. Germline lookup yields CDR1 DFQATT and CDR2 SNEGSKA (reference sequence). V lost 5 bases to trimming and J lost 1 base, with 9 bases between them. The CDR3 reads CSAYSLSGANVLTF. The DNA of the CDR3 is TGCAGTGCTTATTCCCTATCTGGGGCCAACGTCCTGACTTTC.

This rearrangement joins TRBV29-1 to TRBJ1-1, with D unclear. Per the germline V gene, CDR1 is SQVTM and CDR2 is ANQGSEA. Trimming cost V 3 bases and J 1 base, with 12 bases left between them. The CDR3 runs to 14 residues. The CDR3 reads CSVDLAVGNTEAFF. The CDR3 bases are TGCAGCGTTGATCTGGCGGTAGGGAACACTGAAGCTTTCTTT.

The gene calls are TRBV30 and TRBJ2-3, with 9 bases fitting TRBD2. J gave up 3 bases and V 1 base, and 11 bases lay outside the gene matches. CDR1 and CDR2 from the germline V gene are GTSNPN and SVGIG (reference sequence). The CDR3 extends over 17 amino acids. The CDR3 coding sequence is TGTGCCTGGAGTGCCGCTATAGCGGGAGAACAGACAGATACGCAGTATTTT. Its translation is CAWSAAIAGEQTDTQYF.

A remark on this clonotype: An end of the junction differs from the germline gene, which may be a read error. V is TRBV7-9 and J is TRBJ2-1; TRBD2 matches at 10 bases. The CDR3 is 16 residues long. CDR1 is SEHNR and CDR2 is FQNEAQ in the germline V gene (reference sequence). The CDR3 DNA reads as TGTGCCAGCAGCTCCATAAGACTAGCGGGTTACAATGGGCAGTTCTTC. Amino acid sequence: CASSSIRLAGYNGQFF.

The chain is built from TRBV21-1 and TRBJ2-1; TRBD2, the D gene given by the table, was not confirmed from the DNA. TRBV21-1 is assigned pseudogene status. This CDR3 has 18 residues. The CDR3 spells CASSKISGRREGLNEQFF. CDR3 bases: TGTGCCAGCAGCAAAATTTCTGGGAGGCGGGAGGGCCTCAATGAGCAGTTCTTC.

This clonotype has only a few counts. The rearrangement joins TRBV5-1 to TRBJ2-3, with 7 bases that match TRBD2. V shed 4 bases, J shed 4 bases, and the junction held 9 bases outside the gene matches. Germline assignment: CDR1 SGHRS and CDR2 YFSETQ. CDR3 size: 15 residues. CDR3 bases: TGCGCCAGCAGCACCGGACTAGACTTTCCAGATACGCAGTATTTT. Amino acids: CASSTGLDFPDTQYF.

This clonotype was seen at least ten times. The chain carries TRBV29-1 and TRBJ2-3; D is possibly TRBD2 (5 bases). There are 12 residues in the CDR3. CDR1 and CDR2 (germline): SQVTM, ANQGSEA. With 6 bases removed from V and 6 bases from J, the gap between germline ends came to 13 bases. The CDR3 reads CSVVARGDTQYF. The CDR3, as DNA: TGCAGCGTGGTAGCGAGAGGGGATACGCAGTATTTT.

This clonotype appeared many times. The rearrangement links TRBV4-2 to TRBJ2-1, with 13 bases fitting TRBD2. The germline gives CDR1 LGHNA, CDR2 YNFKEQ. CDR3 size: 16 residues. V shed 2 bases, J shed 5 bases, and the junction held 3 bases outside the gene matches. CDR3 protein: CASSQPTSGRDNEQFF. The CDR3 bases are TGTGCCAGCAGCCAACCTACTAGCGGGAGGGACAATGAGCAGTTCTTC.

About this clonotype: This may be a read error: a much more frequent sequence differs by one nucleotide. This chain uses TRBV5-1 with TRBJ2-5, with D perhaps TRBD1 (6 bases). Looked up from germline, CDR1 is SGHRS and CDR2 is YFSETQ. The CDR3 has 14 residues. V shed 4 bases and J shed 9 bases, with 19 bases lying between them. CDR3 sequence reads: CASSPTGGMEAQYF. CDR3 DNA: TGCGCCAGCAGCCCGACAGGAGGTATGGAGGCCCAGTACTTC.

The rearrangement links TRBV4-2 to TRBJ1-2; D ambiguous. The CDR3 is made up of 18 amino acids. Germline values: CDR1 LGHNA, CDR2 YNFKEQ. V shed 4 bases and J shed 0 bases, with 21 bases lying between them. The CDR3 DNA follows: TGTGCCAGCAGCCGCGAAAAACGCCGAAACTTAGCTAACTATGGCTACACCTTC. It specifies CASSREKRRNLANYGYTF.

This chain connects TRBV5-6 to TRBJ2-7, with 12 bases lining up with TRBD2. Germline CDR1 reads SGHDT; CDR2 reads YYEEEE. CDR3 length equals 16 residues. The V segment lost 4 bases and the J segment 0 bases; nucleotides outside the gene matches: 5. CDR3 coding DNA: TGTGCCAGCAGCCGCCGACTAGCGGGGGCCTCCTACGAGCAGTACTTC. This translates into CASSRRLAGASYEQYF.